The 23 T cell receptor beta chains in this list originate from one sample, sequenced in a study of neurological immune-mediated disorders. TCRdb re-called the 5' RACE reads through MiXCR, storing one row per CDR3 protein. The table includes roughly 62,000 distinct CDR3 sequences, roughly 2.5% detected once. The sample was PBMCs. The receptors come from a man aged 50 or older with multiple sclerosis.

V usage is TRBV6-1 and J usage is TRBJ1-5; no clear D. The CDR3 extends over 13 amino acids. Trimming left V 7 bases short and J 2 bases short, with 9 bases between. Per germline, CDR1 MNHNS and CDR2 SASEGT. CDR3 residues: CASMTGGNQPQHF. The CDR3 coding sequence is TGTGCCAGCATGACGGGCGGCAATCAGCCCCAGCATTTT.

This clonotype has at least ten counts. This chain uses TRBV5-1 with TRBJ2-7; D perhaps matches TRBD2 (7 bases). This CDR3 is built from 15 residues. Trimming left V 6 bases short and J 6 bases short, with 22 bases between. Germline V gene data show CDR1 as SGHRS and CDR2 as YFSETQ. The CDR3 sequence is CASKREGGPAGEQYF. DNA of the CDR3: TGCGCCAGCAAGAGGGAGGGGGGGCCCGCCGGCGAGCAGTACTTC.

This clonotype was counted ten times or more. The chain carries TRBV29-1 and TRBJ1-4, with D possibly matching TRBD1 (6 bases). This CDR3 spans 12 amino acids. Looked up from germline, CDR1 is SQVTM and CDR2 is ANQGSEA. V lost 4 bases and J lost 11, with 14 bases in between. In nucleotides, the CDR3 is TGCAGCGTTGGACAGGCCAATTCGAAACTGTTTTTT. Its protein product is CSVGQANSKLFF.

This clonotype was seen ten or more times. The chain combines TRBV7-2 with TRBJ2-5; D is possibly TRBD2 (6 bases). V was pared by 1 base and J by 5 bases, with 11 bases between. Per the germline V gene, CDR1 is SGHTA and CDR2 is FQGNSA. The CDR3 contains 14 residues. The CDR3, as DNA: TGTGCCAGCAGCTTAGGTTTGGCGGGGGAGACCCAGTACTTC. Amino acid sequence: CASSLGLAGETQYF. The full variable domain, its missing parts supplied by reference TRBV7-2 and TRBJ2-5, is GAGVSQSPSNKVTEKGKDVELRCDPISGHTALYWYRQSLGQGLEFLIYFQGNSAPDKSGLPSDRFSAERTGGSVSTLTIQRTQQEDSAVYLCASSLGLAGETQYFGPGTRLLVL.

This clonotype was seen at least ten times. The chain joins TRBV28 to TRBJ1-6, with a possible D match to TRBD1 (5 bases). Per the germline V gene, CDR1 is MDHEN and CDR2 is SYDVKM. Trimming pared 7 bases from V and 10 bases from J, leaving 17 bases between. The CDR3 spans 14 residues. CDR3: CASILEGHGSPLHF. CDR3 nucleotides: TGTGCCAGCATCCTGGAGGGGCATGGGTCACCCCTCCACTTT.

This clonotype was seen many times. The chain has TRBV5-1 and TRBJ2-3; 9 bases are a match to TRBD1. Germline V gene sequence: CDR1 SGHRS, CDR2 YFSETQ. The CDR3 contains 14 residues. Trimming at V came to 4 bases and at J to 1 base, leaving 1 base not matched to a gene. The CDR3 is CASSRDRGTDTQYF. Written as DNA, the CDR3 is TGCGCCAGCAGCCGGGACAGGGGCACAGATACGCAGTATTTT. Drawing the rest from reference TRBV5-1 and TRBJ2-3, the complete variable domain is KAGVTQTPRYLIKTRGQQVTLSCSPISGHRSVSWYQQTPGQGLQFLFEYFSETQRNKGNFPGRFSGRQFSNSRSEMNVSTLELGDSALYLCASSRDRGTDTQYFGPGTRLTVL.

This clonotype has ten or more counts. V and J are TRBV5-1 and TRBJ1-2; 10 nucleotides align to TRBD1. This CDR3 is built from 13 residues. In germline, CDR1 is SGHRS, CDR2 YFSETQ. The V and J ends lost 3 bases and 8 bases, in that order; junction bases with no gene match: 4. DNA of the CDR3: TGCGCCAGCAGCTCCGGGACAGGGGAAGGCTACACCTTC. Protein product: CASSSGTGEGYTF.

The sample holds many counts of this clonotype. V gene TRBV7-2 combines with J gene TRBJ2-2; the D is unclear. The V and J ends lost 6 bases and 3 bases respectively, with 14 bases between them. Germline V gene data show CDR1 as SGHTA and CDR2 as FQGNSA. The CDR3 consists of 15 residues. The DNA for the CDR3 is TGTGCCAGCAGGGGCGACGGAAGATACACCGGGGAGCTGTTTTTT. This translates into CASRGDGRYTGELFF.

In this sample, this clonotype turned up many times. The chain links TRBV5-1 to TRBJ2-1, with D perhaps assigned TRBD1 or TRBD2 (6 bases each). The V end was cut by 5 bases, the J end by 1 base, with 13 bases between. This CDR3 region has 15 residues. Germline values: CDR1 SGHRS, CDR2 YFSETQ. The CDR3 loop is CASSNGGQSYNEQFF. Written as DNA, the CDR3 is TGCGCCAGCAGTAACGGGGGACAATCCTACAATGAGCAGTTCTTC. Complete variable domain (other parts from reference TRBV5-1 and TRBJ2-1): KAGVTQTPRYLIKTRGQQVTLSCSPISGHRSVSWYQQTPGQGLQFLFEYFSETQRNKGNFPGRFSGRQFSNSRSEMNVSTLELGDSALYLCASSNGGQSYNEQFFGPGTRLTVL.

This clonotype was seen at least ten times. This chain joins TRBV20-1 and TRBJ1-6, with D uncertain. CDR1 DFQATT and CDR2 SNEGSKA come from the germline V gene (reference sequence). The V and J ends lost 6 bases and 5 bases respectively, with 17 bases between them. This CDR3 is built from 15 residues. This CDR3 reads CSATLPNGDNSPLHF. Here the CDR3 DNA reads TGCAGTGCAACTCTCCCCAACGGGGATAATTCACCCCTCCACTTT.

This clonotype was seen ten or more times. The CDR3 DNA follows: TGTGCCAGCAGTCGACCGTCTGGGGCCAACGTCCTGACTTTC. Its translation is CASSRPSGANVLTF. The V call is TRBV28, the J call TRBJ2-6; D ambiguous. The CDR3 loop spans 14 amino acids. Trimming removed 5 bases from V and 1 base from J, with 6 bases in between. CDR1 MDHEN and CDR2 SYDVKM come from the germline V gene.

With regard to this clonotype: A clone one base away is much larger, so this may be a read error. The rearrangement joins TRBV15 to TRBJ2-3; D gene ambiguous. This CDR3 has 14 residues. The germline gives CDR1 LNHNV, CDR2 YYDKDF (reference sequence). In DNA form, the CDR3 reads TGTGTCACCAGCAGAGACCTAAGTTCAGATACGCAGTATTTT. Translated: CVTSRDLSSDTQYF.

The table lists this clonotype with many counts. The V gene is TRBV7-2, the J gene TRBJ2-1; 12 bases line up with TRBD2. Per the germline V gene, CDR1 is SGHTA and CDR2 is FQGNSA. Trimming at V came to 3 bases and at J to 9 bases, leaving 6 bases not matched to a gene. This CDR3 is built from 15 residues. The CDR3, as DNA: TGTGCCAGCAGCTTGATGACTAGCGGGGGACCTGAGCAGTTCTTC. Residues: CASSLMTSGGPEQFF.

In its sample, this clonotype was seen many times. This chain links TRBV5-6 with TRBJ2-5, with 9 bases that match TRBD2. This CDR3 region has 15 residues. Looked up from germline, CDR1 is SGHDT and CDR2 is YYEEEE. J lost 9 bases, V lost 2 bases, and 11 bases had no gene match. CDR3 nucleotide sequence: TGTGCCAGCAGCTTCTATGTTAGCGGGGGAGCGGCCCAGTACTTC. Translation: CASSFYVSGGAAQYF.

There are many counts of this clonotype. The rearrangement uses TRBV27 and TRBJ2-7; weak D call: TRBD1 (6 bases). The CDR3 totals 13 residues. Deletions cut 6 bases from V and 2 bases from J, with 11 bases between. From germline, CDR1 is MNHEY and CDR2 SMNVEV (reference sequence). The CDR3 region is CASSKGGTYEQYF. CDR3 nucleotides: TGTGCCAGCAGCAAAGGGGGAACCTACGAGCAGTACTTC.

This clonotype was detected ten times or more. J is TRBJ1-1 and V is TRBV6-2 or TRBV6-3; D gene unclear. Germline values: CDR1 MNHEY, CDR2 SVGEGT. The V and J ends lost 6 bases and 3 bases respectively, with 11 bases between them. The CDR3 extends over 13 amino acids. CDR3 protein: CASRFDDHTEAFF. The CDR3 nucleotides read TGTGCCAGCAGATTTGACGATCACACTGAAGCTTTCTTT.

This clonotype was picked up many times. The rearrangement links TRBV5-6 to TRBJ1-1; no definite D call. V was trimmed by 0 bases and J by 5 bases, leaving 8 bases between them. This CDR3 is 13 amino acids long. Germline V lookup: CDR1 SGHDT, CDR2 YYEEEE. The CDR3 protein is CASSLDPATEAFF. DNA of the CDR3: TGTGCCAGCAGCTTGGACCCGGCAACTGAAGCTTTCTTT.

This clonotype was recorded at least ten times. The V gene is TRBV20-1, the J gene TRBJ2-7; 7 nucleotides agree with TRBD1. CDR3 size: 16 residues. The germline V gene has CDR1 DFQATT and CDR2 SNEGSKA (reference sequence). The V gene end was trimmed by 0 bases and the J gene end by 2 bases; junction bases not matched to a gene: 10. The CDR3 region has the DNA TGCAGTGCTAGAGACGTACGACAGGGTAAAACCTACGAGCAGTACTTC. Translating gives CSARDVRQGKTYEQYF.

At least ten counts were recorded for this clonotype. The CDR3 DNA reads as TGTGCCAGCAGCTCCCTGAAGGGCTATGGTACGCAGTATTTT. This translates into CASSSLKGYGTQYF. The rearrangement joins TRBV7-8 to TRBJ2-3; no firm D call. The CDR3 consists of 14 residues. Germline assignment: CDR1 SGHVS and CDR2 FQNEAQ. Between the trimmed V and J ends, which lost 4 bases and 8 bases, there was a span of 16 bases.

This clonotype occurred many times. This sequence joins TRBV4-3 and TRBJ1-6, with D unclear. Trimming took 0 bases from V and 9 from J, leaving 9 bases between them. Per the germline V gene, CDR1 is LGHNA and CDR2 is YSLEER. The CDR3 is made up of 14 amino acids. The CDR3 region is CASSQDLGISPLHF. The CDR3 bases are TGCGCCAGCAGCCAAGATCTAGGGATTTCACCCCTCCACTTT.

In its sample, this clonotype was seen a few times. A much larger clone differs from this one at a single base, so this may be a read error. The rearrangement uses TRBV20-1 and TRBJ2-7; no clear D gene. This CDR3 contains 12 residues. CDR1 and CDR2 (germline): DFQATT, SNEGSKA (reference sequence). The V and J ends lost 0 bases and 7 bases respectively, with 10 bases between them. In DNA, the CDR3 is TGCAGTGCTAGAGATGGAGAAAAAGAGCAGTACTTC. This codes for CSARDGEKEQYF.

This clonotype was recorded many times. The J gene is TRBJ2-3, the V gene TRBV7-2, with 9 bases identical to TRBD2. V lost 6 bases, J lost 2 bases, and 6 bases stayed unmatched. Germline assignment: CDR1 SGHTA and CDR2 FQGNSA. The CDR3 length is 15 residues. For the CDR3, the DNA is TGTGCCAGCAGAGTGACTAGCGGTCCCACAGATACGCAGTATTTT. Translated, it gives CASRVTSGPTDTQYF. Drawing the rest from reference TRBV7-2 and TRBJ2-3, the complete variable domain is GAGVSQSPSNKVTEKGKDVELRCDPISGHTALYWYRQSLGQGLEFLIYFQGNSAPDKSGLPSDRFSAERTGGSVSTLTIQRTQQEDSAVYLCASRVTSGPTDTQYFGPGTRLTVL.

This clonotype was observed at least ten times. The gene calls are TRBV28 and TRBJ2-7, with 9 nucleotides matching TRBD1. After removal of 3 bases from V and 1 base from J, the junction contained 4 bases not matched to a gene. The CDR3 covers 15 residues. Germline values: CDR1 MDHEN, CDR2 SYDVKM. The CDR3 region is CASSLGQGISYEQYF. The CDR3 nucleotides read TGTGCCAGCAGTTTGGGACAGGGAATTTCCTACGAGCAGTACTTC. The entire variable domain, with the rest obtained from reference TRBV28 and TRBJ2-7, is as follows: DVKVTQSSRYLVKRTGEKVFLECVQDMDHENMFWYRQDPGLGLRLIYFSYDVKMKEKGDIPEGYSVSREKKERFSLILESASTNQTSMYLCASSLGQGISYEQYFGPGTRLTVT.